This T cell receptor (beta chain) was obtained from a study of OX40 agonist ivuxolimab in advanced cancers. TCRdb's copy holds only in-frame clones and misses some; the assay was immunoSEQ multiplex PCR. This table has 15,000 to 25,000 clones, around 88% appearing once. Germline CDR1 is LGHNT and CDR2 is FRNRAP. V was shortened by 6 bases and J by 6 bases, with 20 bases between the two germline ends. This CDR3 spans 15 amino acids. This clone was observed a few times. The chain employs TRBV12-5 and TRBJ1-2; perhaps TRBD1 as D (5 bases). The TCR comes from an adult with an advanced solid tumor such as melanoma, head and neck, liver or kidney cancer. The sequences come from CD4+ or CD8+ T cells sorted from blood, collected in a trial of the OX40 agonist ivuxolimab. DNA of the CDR3: TGTGCTAGTGGCATTGAGGGGCCAGGGCAAGATGGCTACACCTTC. Its protein product is CASGIEGPGQDGYTF.